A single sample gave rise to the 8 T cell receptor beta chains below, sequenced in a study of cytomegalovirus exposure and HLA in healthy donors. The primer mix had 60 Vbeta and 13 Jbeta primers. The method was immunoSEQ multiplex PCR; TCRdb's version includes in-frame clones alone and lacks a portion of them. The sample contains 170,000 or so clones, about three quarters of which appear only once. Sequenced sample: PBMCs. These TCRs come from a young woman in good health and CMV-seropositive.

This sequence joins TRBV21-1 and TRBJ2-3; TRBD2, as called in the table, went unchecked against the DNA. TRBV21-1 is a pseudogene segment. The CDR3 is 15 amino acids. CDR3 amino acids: CASSKGPSGRNTQYF. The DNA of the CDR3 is TGTGCCAGCAGCAAAGGTCCTAGCGGGAGGAATACGCAGTATTTT.

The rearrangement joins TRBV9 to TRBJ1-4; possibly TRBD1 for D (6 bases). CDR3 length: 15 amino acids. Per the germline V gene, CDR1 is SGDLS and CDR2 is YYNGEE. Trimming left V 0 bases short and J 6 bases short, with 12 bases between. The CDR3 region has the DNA TGTGCCAGCAGCGTAGGGGGGGGGCTCGATGAAAAACTGTTTTTT. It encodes CASSVGGGLDEKLFF.

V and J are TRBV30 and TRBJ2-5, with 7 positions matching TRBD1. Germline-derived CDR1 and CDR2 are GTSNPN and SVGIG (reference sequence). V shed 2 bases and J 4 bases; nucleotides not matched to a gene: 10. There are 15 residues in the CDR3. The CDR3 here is CAWSLPTGKRETQYF. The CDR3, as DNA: TGTGCCTGGAGTCTACCGACAGGGAAGAGAGAGACCCAGTACTTC.

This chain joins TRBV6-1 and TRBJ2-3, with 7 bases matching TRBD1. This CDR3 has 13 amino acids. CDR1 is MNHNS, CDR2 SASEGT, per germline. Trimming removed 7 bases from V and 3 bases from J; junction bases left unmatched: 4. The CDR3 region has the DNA TGTGCCAGCAACCGCAGGGGGACAGATACGCAGTATTTT. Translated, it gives CASNRRGTDTQYF.

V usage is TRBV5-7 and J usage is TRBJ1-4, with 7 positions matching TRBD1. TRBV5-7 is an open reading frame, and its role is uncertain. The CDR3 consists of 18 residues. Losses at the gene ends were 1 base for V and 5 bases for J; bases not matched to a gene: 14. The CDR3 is CASSLPPPNRGGNEKLFF. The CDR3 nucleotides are TGTGCCAGCAGCTTGCCCCCGCCGAACAGGGGCGGAAATGAAAAACTGTTTTTT.

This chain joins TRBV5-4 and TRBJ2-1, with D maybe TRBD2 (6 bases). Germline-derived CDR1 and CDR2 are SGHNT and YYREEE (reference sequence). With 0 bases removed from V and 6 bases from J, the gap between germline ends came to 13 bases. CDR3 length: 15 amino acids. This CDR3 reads CASSLEPAGRNEQFF. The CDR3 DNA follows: TGTGCCAGCAGCTTGGAACCAGCGGGCCGCAATGAGCAGTTCTTC.

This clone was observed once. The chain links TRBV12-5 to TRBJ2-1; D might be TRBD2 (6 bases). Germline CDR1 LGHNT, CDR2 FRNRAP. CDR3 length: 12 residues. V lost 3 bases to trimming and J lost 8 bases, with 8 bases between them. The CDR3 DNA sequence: TGTGCTAGTGGTTTCGGCGGGGATGAGCAGTTCTTC. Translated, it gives CASGFGGDEQFF. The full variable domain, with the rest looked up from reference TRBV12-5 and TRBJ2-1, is DARVTQTPRHKVTEMGQEVTMRCQPILGHNTVFWYRQTMMQGLELLAYFRNRAPLDDSGMPKDRFSAEMPDATLATLKIQPSEPRDSAVYFCASGFGGDEQFFGPGTRLTVL.

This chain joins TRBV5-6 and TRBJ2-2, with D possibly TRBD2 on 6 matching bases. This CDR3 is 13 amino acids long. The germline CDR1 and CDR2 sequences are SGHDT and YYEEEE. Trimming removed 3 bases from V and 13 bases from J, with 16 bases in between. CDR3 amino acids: CASSSGTLGMLFF. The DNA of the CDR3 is TGTGCCAGCAGCTCAGGGACTCTCGGGATGCTGTTTTTT.